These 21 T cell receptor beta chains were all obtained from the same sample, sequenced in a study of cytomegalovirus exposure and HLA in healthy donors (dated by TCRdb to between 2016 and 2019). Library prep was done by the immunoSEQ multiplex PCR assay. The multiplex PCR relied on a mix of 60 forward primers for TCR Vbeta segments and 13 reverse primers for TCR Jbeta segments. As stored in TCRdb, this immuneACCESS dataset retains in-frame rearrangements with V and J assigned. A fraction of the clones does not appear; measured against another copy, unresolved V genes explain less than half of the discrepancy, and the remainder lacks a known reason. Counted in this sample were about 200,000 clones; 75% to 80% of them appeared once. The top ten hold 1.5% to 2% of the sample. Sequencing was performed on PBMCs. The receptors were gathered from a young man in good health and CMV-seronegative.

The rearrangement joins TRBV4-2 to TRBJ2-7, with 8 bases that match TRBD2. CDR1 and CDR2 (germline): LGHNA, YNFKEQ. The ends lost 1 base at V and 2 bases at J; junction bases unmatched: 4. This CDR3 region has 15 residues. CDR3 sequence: CASSQVGGGTYEQYF. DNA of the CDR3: TGTGCCAGCAGCCAAGTAGGCGGGGGGACCTACGAGCAGTACTTC.

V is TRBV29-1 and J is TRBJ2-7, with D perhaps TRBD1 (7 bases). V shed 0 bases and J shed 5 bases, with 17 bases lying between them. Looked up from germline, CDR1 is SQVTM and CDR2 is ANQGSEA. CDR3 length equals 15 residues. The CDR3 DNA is TGCAGCGTTGAAGATCACGCAGGGGGGCAGGACGAGCAGTACTTC. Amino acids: CSVEDHAGGQDEQYF.

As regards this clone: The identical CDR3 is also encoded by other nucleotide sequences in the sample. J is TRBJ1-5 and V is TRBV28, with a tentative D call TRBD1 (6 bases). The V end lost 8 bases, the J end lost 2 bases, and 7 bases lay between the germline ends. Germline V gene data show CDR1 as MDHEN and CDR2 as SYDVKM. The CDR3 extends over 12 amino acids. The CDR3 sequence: CASWTGNQPQHF. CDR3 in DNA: TGTGCCAGCTGGACAGGCAATCAGCCCCAGCATTTT.

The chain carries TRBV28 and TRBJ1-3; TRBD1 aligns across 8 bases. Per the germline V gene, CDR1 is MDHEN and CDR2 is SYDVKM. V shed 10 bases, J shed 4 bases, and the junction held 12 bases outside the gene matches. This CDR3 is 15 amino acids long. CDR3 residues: CAISPTGVTGNTIYF. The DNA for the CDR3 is TGTGCCATATCCCCGACAGGGGTTACCGGAAACACCATATATTTT.

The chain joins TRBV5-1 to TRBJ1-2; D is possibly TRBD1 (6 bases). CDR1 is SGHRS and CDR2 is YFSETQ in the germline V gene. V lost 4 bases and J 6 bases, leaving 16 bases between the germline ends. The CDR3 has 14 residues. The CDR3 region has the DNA TGCGCCAGCAGCCAGAGGGGGGGAGGTCATGGCTACACCTTC. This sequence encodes CASSQRGGGHGYTF.

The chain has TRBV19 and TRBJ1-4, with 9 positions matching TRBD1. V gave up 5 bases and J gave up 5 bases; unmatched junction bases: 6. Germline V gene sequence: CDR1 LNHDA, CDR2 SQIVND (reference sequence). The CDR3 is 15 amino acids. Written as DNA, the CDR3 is TGTGCCAGTAGTGTTACCGGGACAGGGAATGAAAAACTGTTTTTT. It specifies CASSVTGTGNEKLFF.

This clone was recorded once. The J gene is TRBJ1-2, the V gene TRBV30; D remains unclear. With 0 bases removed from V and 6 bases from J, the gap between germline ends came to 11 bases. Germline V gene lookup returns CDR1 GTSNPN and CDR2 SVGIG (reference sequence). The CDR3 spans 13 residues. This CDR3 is CAWSVTGAHGYTF. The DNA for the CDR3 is TGTGCCTGGAGTGTTACGGGAGCCCATGGCTACACCTTC. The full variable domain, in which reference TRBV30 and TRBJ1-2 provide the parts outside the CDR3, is SQTIHQWPATLVQPVGSPLSLECTVEGTSNPNLYWYRQAAGRGLQLLFYSVGIGQISSEVPQNLSASRPQDRQFILSSKKLLLSDSGFYLCAWSVTGAHGYTFGSGTRLTVV.

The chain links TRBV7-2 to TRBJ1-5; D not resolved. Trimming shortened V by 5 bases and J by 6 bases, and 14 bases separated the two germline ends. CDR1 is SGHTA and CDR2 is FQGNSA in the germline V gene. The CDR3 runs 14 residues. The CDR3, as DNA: TGTGCCAGCAGCCAATGGGCAGGCCCTCAGCCCCAGCATTTT. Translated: CASSQWAGPQPQHF.

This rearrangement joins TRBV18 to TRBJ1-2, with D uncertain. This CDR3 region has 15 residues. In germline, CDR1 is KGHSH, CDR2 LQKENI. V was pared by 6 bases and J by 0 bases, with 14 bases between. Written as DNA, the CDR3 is TGTGCCAGCTCTGAAAGACAAGCCACTAACTATGGCTACACCTTC. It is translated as CASSERQATNYGYTF.

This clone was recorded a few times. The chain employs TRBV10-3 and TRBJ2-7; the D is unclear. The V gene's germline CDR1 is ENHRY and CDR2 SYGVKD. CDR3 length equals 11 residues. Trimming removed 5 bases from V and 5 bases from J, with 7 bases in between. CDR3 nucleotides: TGTGCCATCAGTTCGACTGACGAGCAGTACTTC. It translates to CAISSTDEQYF.

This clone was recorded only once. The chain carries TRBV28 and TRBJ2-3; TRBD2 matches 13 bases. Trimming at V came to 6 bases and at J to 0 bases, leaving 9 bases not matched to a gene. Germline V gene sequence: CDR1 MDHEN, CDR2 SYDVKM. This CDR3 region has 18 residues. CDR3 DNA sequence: TGTGCCAGCAGGCAGGGACTAGCGGGGAGAACTAGCACAGATACGCAGTATTTT. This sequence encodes CASRQGLAGRTSTDTQYF.

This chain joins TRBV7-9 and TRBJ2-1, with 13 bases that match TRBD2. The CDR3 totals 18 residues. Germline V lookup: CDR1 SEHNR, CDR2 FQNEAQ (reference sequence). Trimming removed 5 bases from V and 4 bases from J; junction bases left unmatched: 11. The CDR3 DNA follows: TGTGCCAGCAGCACTTGGACTAGCGGGGGAGAAAAGTACAATGAGCAGTTCTTC. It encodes CASSTWTSGGEKYNEQFF.

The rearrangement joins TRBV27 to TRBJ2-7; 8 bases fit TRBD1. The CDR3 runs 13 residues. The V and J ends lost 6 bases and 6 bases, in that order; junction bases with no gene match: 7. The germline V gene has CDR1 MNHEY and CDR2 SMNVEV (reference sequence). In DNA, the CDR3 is TGTGCCAGCAGGAGACAGGGGTCCCTCGAGCAGTACTTC. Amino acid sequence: CASRRQGSLEQYF.

The CDR3 nucleotides are TGCGCCAGCAGCCAAGATCCCGGACTAGCGGGAGGGGAGCAGTTCTTC. Amino acids: CASSQDPGLAGGEQFF. This rearrangement joins TRBV4-1 to TRBJ2-1, with TRBD2 matching over 15 bases. V lost 0 bases to trimming and J lost 10 bases; unmatched junction nucleotides: 4. The CDR3 is 16 amino acids. Germline loops: CDR1 MGHRA, CDR2 YSYEKL.

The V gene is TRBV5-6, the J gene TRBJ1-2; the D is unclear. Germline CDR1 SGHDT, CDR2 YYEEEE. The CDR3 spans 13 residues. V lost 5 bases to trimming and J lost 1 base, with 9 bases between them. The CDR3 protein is CASSGLNNYGYTF. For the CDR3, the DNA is TGTGCCAGCAGTGGCTTGAATAACTATGGCTACACCTTC.

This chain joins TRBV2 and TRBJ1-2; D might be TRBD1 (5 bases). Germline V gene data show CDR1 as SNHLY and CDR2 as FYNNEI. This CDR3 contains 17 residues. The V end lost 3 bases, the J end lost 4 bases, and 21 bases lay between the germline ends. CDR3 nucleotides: TGTGCCAGCAGTGATACTGGGGCCGGGTCTAGAGGCTATGGCTACACCTTC. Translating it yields CASSDTGAGSRGYGYTF.

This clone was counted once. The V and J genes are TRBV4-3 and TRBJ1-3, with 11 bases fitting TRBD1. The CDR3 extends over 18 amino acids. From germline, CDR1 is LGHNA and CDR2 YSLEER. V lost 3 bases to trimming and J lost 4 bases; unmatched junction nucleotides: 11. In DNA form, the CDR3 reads TGCGCCAGCAGCCAGGTGGGACAGGGGGTAGCGGAGGGAAACACCATATATTTT. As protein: CASSQVGQGVAEGNTIYF.

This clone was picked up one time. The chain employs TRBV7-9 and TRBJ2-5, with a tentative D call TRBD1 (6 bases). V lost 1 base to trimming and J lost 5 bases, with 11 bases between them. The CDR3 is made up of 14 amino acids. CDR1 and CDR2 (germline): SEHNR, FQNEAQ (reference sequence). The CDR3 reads CASSLGLGAETQYF. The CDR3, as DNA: TGTGCCAGCAGCTTAGGGCTGGGGGCGGAGACCCAGTACTTC.

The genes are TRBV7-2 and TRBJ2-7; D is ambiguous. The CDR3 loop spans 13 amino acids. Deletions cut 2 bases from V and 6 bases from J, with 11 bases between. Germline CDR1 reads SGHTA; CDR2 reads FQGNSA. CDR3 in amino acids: CASSLLSRPEQYF. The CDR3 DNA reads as TGTGCCAGCAGCTTACTCTCGAGGCCCGAGCAGTACTTC.

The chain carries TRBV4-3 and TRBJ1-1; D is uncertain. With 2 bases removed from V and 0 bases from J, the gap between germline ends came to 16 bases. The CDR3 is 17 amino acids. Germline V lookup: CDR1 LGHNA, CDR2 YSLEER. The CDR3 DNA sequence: TGCGCCAGCAGCCAAACCGGGTTCGGCAGTTTGAACACTGAAGCTTTCTTT. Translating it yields CASSQTGFGSLNTEAFF.

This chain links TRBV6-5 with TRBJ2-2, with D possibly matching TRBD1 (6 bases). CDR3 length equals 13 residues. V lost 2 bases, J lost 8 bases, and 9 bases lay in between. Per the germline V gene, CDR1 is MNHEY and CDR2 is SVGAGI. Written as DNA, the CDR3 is TGTGCCAGCAGTTACCTGACAGGAGGGGAGCTGTTTTTT. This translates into CASSYLTGGELFF.